This T cell receptor (beta chain) was identified during a study of T cell responses to AZD1222 COVID-19 vaccine. Study-level points and caveats: When two AZD1222 doses had been given, Spike-specific TCR breadth and depth rose. Nearly half of the spike-specific TCRs reportedly recognize variant regions that carry no mutations.

In the case of this clone: Its antigen is unknown.

Analysis merged second doses at about 4 or about 12 weeks. Germline-derived CDR1 and CDR2 are MNHNS and SASEGT. The CDR3 consists of 14 residues. Deletions cut 2 bases from V and 6 bases from J, with 13 bases between. Libraries were prepared by immunoSEQ multiplex PCR; TCRdb keeps only in-frame clonotypes and omits some of them. The data contain about 120,000 clones, 75% to 90% of them seen just once; the ten biggest clones take up approximately 2.6%. Sequencing used peripheral blood, obtained 28 days after the second AZD1222 dose. This chain joins TRBV6-1 and TRBJ1-1; D is unresolved. The sequence was collected from an adult who received the AZD1222 COVID-19 vaccine. CDR3 sequence: CASSEQRKVSEAFF. DNA of the CDR3: TGTGCCAGCAGTGAACAGAGGAAGGTCTCTGAAGCTTTCTTT.